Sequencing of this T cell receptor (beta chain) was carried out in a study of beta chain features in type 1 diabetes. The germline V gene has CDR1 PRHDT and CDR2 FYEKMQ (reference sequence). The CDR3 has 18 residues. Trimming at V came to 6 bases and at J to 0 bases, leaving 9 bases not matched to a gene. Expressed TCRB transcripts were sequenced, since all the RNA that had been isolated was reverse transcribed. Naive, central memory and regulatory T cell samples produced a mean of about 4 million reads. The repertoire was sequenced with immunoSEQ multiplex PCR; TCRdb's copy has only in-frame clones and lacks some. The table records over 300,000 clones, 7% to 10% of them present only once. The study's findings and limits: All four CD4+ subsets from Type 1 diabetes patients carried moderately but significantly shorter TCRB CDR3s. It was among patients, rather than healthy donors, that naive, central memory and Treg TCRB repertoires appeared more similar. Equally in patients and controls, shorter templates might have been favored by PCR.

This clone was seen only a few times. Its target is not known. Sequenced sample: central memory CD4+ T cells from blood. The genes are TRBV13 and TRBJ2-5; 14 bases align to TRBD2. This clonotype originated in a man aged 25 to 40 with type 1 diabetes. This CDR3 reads CASRRTGTSGGYQETQYF. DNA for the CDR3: TGTGCCAGCAGACGGACCGGGACTAGCGGGGGATACCAAGAGACCCAGTACTTC.